Each of the 31 T cell receptor beta chains below was sequenced from the same sample in a study of T cells in Graves' hyperthyroidism and ophthalmopathy. Researchers took RNA transcripts and amplified the TCR beta CDR3 regions from them. With the HTBI primer set, the TCR CDR3 went through a first round of RT-PCR. TCRdb redid the calling of the multiplex PCR reads with MiXCR, one entry per CDR3 protein. The sample shows about 610,000 distinct CDR3 sequences, about 15% of them seen only once. Sequencing was performed on blood. Every receptor here comes from a woman between 40 and 50 years old with Graves' ophthalmopathy.

This clonotype has at least ten counts. The V gene is TRBV12-3 or TRBV12-4, the J gene TRBJ2-7; tentatively, D is TRBD1 or TRBD2 (5 bases each). Trimming pared 8 bases from V and 2 bases from J, leaving 25 bases between. The CDR3 extends over 17 amino acids. CDR3 residues: CASVAGLAARAPYEQYF. The CDR3 DNA reads TGTGCCAGCGTGGCAGGGCTAGCCGCTCGGGCTCCCTACGAGCAGTACTTC.

This clonotype was observed a handful of times. The rearrangement joins TRBV28 to TRBJ2-2; no clear D. This CDR3 has 12 residues. V was shortened by 6 bases and J by 6 bases, with 8 bases between the two germline ends. Germline V gene data show CDR1 as MDHEN and CDR2 as SYDVKM. CDR3 sequence (DNA): TGTGCCAGCAGCCGGAGTTCCGGGGAGCTGTTTTTT. Protein: CASSRSSGELFF.

This clonotype was seen at least ten times. This chain joins TRBV30 and TRBJ1-2; 7 nucleotides line up with TRBD1. Germline-derived CDR1 and CDR2 are GTSNPN and SVGIG (reference sequence). The CDR3 loop spans 12 amino acids. V lost 5 bases, J lost 9 bases, and 9 bases stayed unmatched. CDR3: CAWLVDRESYTF. The CDR3 bases are TGTGCCTGGCTAGTTGACAGGGAGAGCTACACCTTC.

The chain employs TRBV6-1 and TRBJ2-1; 7 bases line up with TRBD1. The length of the CDR3 is 12 residues. Germline V gene sequence: CDR1 MNHNS, CDR2 SASEGT. The V gene end was trimmed by 6 bases and the J gene end by 8 bases; junction bases not matched to a gene: 4. Written as DNA, the CDR3 is TGTGCCAGCAGCCACAGGGGCCATGAGCAGTTCTTC. Amino acids: CASSHRGHEQFF.

This clonotype was found many times. This chain joins TRBV12-3 or TRBV12-4 and TRBJ1-5, with D unresolved. The ends were cut back, 3 bases at V and 9 bases at J, with 9 bases in the middle. This CDR3 has 12 amino acids. The CDR3, as DNA: TGTGCCAGCAGTTTTCGACAAGGGCCCCAGCATTTT. Its protein is CASSFRQGPQHF.

V usage is TRBV11-1 and J usage is TRBJ2-4; 11 positions match TRBD2. The CDR3 consists of 18 residues. Looked up from germline, CDR1 is SGHAT and CDR2 is FQDESV (reference sequence). V was pared by 5 bases and J by 0 bases, with 9 bases of the junction left unmatched. CDR3 amino acids: CASSKTSGTLEAKNIQYF. The CDR3 bases are TGTGCCAGCAGCAAGACTAGCGGGACCCTGGAAGCCAAAAACATTCAGTACTTC.

Ten or more counts support this clonotype. A read error is possible here, since a much larger clone lies one base away. The rearrangement joins TRBV28 to TRBJ1-2; D remains unclear. The CDR3 is 13 amino acids. V lost 6 bases, J lost 3 bases, and 11 bases lay in between. The V gene's germline CDR1 is MDHEN and CDR2 SYDVKM. CDR3 amino acids: CASSFTEDYGYTF. Written as DNA, the CDR3 is TGTGCCAGCAGCTTTACAGAGGACTATGGCTACACCTTC.

For this clonotype: This may stem from a read error, because a much larger clone lies one nucleotide away. The V gene is TRBV11-2, the J gene TRBJ1-1; the D is unclear. The V gene lost 4 bases and the J gene lost 1 base, with 16 bases spanning the gap. The CDR3 has 16 amino acids. Per germline, CDR1 SGHAT and CDR2 FQNNGV. The CDR3 DNA sequence: TGTGCCAGCAGCTCAGTAGGGAGTTCGGGGAACACTGAAGCTTTCTTT. Encoded protein: CASSSVGSSGNTEAFF.

This clonotype was counted ten times or more. This chain links TRBV12-3 or TRBV12-4 with TRBJ2-7; D is undetermined. V gave up 6 bases and J gave up 5 bases, with 14 bases separating them. This CDR3 has 13 amino acids. The CDR3, as DNA: TGTGCCAGCAGAAAAAGTGCGCTGGACGAGCAGTACTTC. This translates into CASRKSALDEQYF.

This clonotype was observed many times. The chain couples TRBV28 to TRBJ2-7, with 12 bases lining up with TRBD2. Germline CDR1 reads MDHEN; CDR2 reads SYDVKM. V shed 3 bases and J 4 bases; nucleotides not matched to a gene: 7. The CDR3 is made up of 16 amino acids. The DNA for the CDR3 is TGTGCCAGCAGTTTCCCTCTAGCGGGAGGGTCATACGAGCAGTACTTC. It translates to CASSFPLAGGSYEQYF.

In its sample, this clonotype was seen a few times. The V call is TRBV2, the J call TRBJ2-7; D may be TRBD2 (5 bases). V lost 7 bases to trimming and J lost 5 bases, with 18 bases between them. This CDR3 comprises 14 residues. CDR1 is SNHLY, CDR2 FYNNEI, per germline. The CDR3 sequence is CASTGMLSNNEQYF. The CDR3 DNA follows: TGTGCCAGCACCGGGATGTTGTCCAACAACGAGCAGTACTTC.

This clonotype was seen repeatedly, ten times or more. This rearrangement joins TRBV7-2 to TRBJ2-5; D is unresolved. Trimming stripped 4 bases from V and 8 bases from J, with 8 bases between. The CDR3 is 11 amino acids. Germline values: CDR1 SGHTA, CDR2 FQGNSA. CDR3 residues: CASSSRVTQYF. The CDR3 bases are TGTGCCAGCAGCTCCCGTGTCACCCAGTACTTC.

This clonotype showed up many times. J is TRBJ1-2 and V is TRBV5-4, with 9 bases matching TRBD1. The CDR3 is 15 amino acids. Per germline, CDR1 SGHNT and CDR2 YYREEE (reference sequence). V shed 6 bases, J shed 5 bases, and the junction held 11 bases outside the gene matches. The CDR3 here is CASNTWTGALYGYTF. Written as DNA, the CDR3 is TGTGCCAGCAACACGTGGACAGGGGCTTTATATGGCTACACCTTC.

At least ten counts were recorded for this clonotype. The chain uses TRBV12-3 or TRBV12-4 and TRBJ2-5, with 9 bases matching TRBD1. The V and J ends lost 6 bases and 8 bases, in that order; junction bases with no gene match: 10. The CDR3 has 14 amino acids. CDR3 nucleotides: TGTGCCAGCAGCCTACAGGACAGGGGAGGCACCCAGTACTTC. Protein: CASSLQDRGGTQYF.

This clonotype was seen many times. J is TRBJ2-4 and V is TRBV2, with TRBD1 as a possible D gene (5 bases). Trimming stripped 2 bases from V and 4 bases from J, with 9 bases between. Germline-derived CDR1 and CDR2 are SNHLY and FYNNEI. This CDR3 region has 14 residues. CDR3 sequence reads: CASSELTDKNIQYF. CDR3 nucleotide sequence: TGTGCCAGCAGTGAATTGACAGATAAAAACATTCAGTACTTC.

The chain joins TRBV6-1 to TRBJ2-3; D ambiguous. This CDR3 has 13 residues. Per the germline V gene, CDR1 is MNHNS and CDR2 is SASEGT. Deletions cut 3 bases from V and 2 bases from J, with 6 bases between. CDR3 sequence: CASSDGDTDTQYF. The CDR3 DNA sequence: TGTGCCAGCAGTGACGGAGACACAGATACGCAGTATTTT.

To note about this clonotype: This clone may be a read error of a much larger clone one base away. Since no conserved phenylalanine or tryptophan closes the CDR3, a read error is the likely cause. V and J are TRBV5-4 and TRBJ2-2; possibly TRBD1 for D (5 bases). This CDR3 has 15 amino acids. In germline, CDR1 is SGHNT, CDR2 YYREEE (reference sequence). Trimming cost V 2 bases and J 3 bases, with 11 bases left between them. The CDR3 region has the DNA TGTGCCAGCAGCTTCTTACAGGTTGACACCGGGGAGCTGTTTCTT. Its translation is CASSFLQVDTGELFL.

Many counts were recorded for this clonotype. The V gene is TRBV4-1, the J gene TRBJ2-7; possible D gene TRBD2, 5 bases. This CDR3 comprises 15 residues. Germline loops: CDR1 MGHRA, CDR2 YSYEKL. Trimming left V 1 base short and J 1 base short, with 11 bases between. The CDR3 nucleotides are TGCGCCAGCAGCCAAGCGCGGGCCATATCCTACGAGCAGTACTTC. Its protein product is CASSQARAISYEQYF.

The chain links TRBV5-1 to TRBJ2-5; 8 bases agree with TRBD2. The germline CDR1 and CDR2 sequences are SGHRS and YFSETQ. V lost 1 base to trimming and J lost 2 bases; unmatched junction nucleotides: 7. This CDR3 has 16 amino acids. The CDR3 sequence: CASSLSPSGPQETQYF. CDR3 nucleotide sequence: TGCGCCAGCAGCTTGAGCCCTAGCGGGCCGCAAGAGACCCAGTACTTC.

The chain links TRBV4-2 to TRBJ2-7; D unresolved. Trimming left V 1 base short and J 3 bases short, with 10 bases between. Per the germline V gene, CDR1 is LGHNA and CDR2 is YNFKEQ. The CDR3 loop spans 14 amino acids. The CDR3 here is CASSQGSEFYEQYF. Here the CDR3 DNA reads TGTGCCAGCAGCCAAGGGAGCGAGTTCTACGAGCAGTACTTC.

This clonotype was observed many times. The chain is built from TRBV12-3 or TRBV12-4 and TRBJ1-2; no clear D. The CDR3 is made up of 15 amino acids. The V gene lost 1 base and the J gene lost 14 bases, with 23 bases spanning the gap. CDR3 region: CASSLGSRAFNPVTF. In DNA, the CDR3 is TGTGCCAGCAGTTTAGGGAGTCGGGCATTCAATCCTGTTACCTTC.

This sequence joins TRBV11-2 and TRBJ1-1, with TRBD1 identical over 8 bases. The germline V gene encodes CDR1 SGHAT and CDR2 FQNNGV. CDR3 length equals 15 residues. V shed 0 bases and J 5 bases; nucleotides not matched to a gene: 5. CDR3 residues: CASSLEDRVKTEAFF. CDR3 sequence (DNA): TGTGCCAGCAGCTTAGAGGACAGGGTTAAGACTGAAGCTTTCTTT.

The chain combines TRBV12-3 or TRBV12-4 with TRBJ2-1; D is uncertain. The CDR3 runs to 11 residues. V was shortened by 2 bases and J by 10 bases, with 6 bases between the two germline ends. The CDR3, as DNA: TGTGCCAGCAGTTTAACTTCGGAGCAGTTCTTC. Amino acids: CASSLTSEQFF.

This clonotype was detected a few times. This sequence joins TRBV18 and TRBJ2-7; weak D call: TRBD2 (6 bases). The CDR3 has 16 amino acids. Trimming stripped 2 bases from V and 1 base from J, with 15 bases between. Per germline, CDR1 KGHSH and CDR2 LQKENI. The CDR3 protein is CASSPLTGTGSYEQYF. The DNA of the CDR3 is TGTGCCAGCTCACCATTAACCGGGACTGGTTCCTACGAGCAGTACTTC.

This clonotype was seen just once. The chain uses TRBV6-2 or TRBV6-3 and TRBJ2-7; 13 bases match TRBD2. The germline CDR1 and CDR2 sequences are MNHEY and SVGEGT. J was trimmed by 7 bases and V by 5 bases; bases with no gene match: 5. This CDR3 has 14 residues. DNA of the CDR3: TGTGCCAGCAGTACGGGACTAGCGGGAAGGGAGCAGTACTTC. It is translated as CASSTGLAGREQYF.

Many counts were recorded for this clonotype. This CDR3 reads CASGLGTDRTQPQHF. The CDR3 coding sequence is TGTGCTAGTGGTTTGGGTACGGACAGGACCCAGCCCCAGCATTTT. V is TRBV12-5 and J is TRBJ1-5, with 7 bases matching TRBD1. The germline V gene has CDR1 LGHNT and CDR2 FRNRAP. J lost 7 bases, V lost 1 base, and 7 bases had no gene match. There are 15 residues in the CDR3.

This clonotype was detected only a few times. The V gene is TRBV6-5, the J gene TRBJ2-7; unclear D gene. The CDR3 has 13 amino acids. The germline V and J ends were trimmed by 5 bases and 5 bases, with 13 bases remaining between them. CDR1 is MNHEY and CDR2 is SVGAGI in the germline V gene. The CDR3 loop reads CASSSSEYDEQYF. In DNA, the CDR3 is TGTGCCAGCAGTAGCTCGGAGTATGACGAGCAGTACTTC.

This clonotype has a handful of counts. The V call is TRBV19, the J call TRBJ2-6; no definite D call. V was trimmed by 5 bases and J by 2 bases, leaving 10 bases between them. Looked up from germline, CDR1 is LNHDA and CDR2 is SQIVND (reference sequence). The CDR3 runs 15 residues. The DNA for the CDR3 is TGTGCCAGTAGTCCGGCGAAAACTGGGGCCAACGTCCTGACTTTC. Translation gives CASSPAKTGANVLTF.

This clonotype was seen a few times. The chain employs TRBV3-1 and TRBJ1-1, with a tentative D call TRBD1 (6 bases). Per germline, CDR1 LGHDT and CDR2 YNNKEL (reference sequence). The V end was cut by 1 base, the J end by 6 bases, with 12 bases between. The CDR3 totals 14 residues. The CDR3: CASSQVPGQSEAFF. The DNA of the CDR3 is TGTGCCAGCAGCCAAGTCCCTGGACAGTCTGAAGCTTTCTTT.

This clonotype was seen more than once but under ten times. A much bigger clone sits one base away, suggesting this may be a read error. This chain uses TRBV6-5 with TRBJ2-7; no clear D. Germline CDR1 and CDR2: MNHEY and SVGAGI. CDR3 length: 13 residues. The chain's CDR3 is CANSFGPLYEQYF. CDR3 nucleotides: TGTGCCAACAGTTTCGGGCCCCTCTACGAGCAGTACTTC.

This clonotype was counted at least ten times. This chain links TRBV27 with TRBJ2-7; 8 bases align to TRBD2. V lost 7 bases, J lost 1 base, and 9 bases stayed unmatched. The CDR3 contains 15 residues. Germline V lookup: CDR1 MNHEY, CDR2 SMNVEV (reference sequence). The CDR3 region is CASKLGTSPSYEQYF. The CDR3 DNA reads as TGTGCCAGCAAATTAGGGACTAGTCCGTCCTACGAGCAGTACTTC.